This T cell receptor (beta chain) appears in the sequencing data of a study of identifying expanded T cells in peripheral blood. The CDR3 consists of 15 residues. The germline CDR1 and CDR2 sequences are SGHRS and YFSETQ. Trimming pared 2 bases from V and 0 bases from J, leaving 10 bases between. No infections or other immune events were documented during collection. Study conclusions and caveats: Variance in clone template counts between approximately 2-week samples significantly increased with total template count across all healthy donors. Technical replicates showed around 1.2 changed clones; around two weeks roughly 15; four weeks 19.

Sequencing was performed with immunoSEQ multiplex PCR; in TCRdb, only in-frame clones are kept and a portion is missing. Of approximately 57,000 clones in the sample, around 90% were seen once. Remarks on this clone: Antigen specificity is unknown.

The TCR sequence derives from a person between 18 and 70 years old in good health. The sample consisted of blood. V and J are TRBV5-1 and TRBJ2-3; weak D call: TRBD1 (5 bases). CDR3 region: CASSFDRPSTDTQYF. CDR3 in DNA: TGCGCCAGCAGCTTTGACAGACCTAGCACAGATACGCAGTATTTT.